This T cell receptor (beta chain) came from a study of CD8+CD57+ T cells in acquired aplastic anemia. V was clipped by 0 bases and J by 4 bases, with 1 base between them. This CDR3 is 12 amino acids long. CDR1 LGHDT and CDR2 YNNKEL come from the germline V gene (reference sequence). This clonotype has at least ten counts. Profiling of TCR beta VDJ combinations and CDR3 sequences used genomic DNA as template. MiXCR, run by TCRdb on the reads, gives a single entry per CDR3 protein. This sample has around 200,000 distinct CDR3 sequences, with approximately 52% found just once. The sequenced sample consisted of sorted CD4+, CD8+, or CD8+CD57+ T cells (not recorded which) from PBMCs. The chain employs TRBV3-1 and TRBJ1-5; D unresolved. This TCR was sampled from a human donor in good health, serving as a control. In DNA, the CDR3 is TGTGCCAGCAGCCAAGATAATCAGCCCCAGCATTTT. It specifies CASSQDNQPQHF.